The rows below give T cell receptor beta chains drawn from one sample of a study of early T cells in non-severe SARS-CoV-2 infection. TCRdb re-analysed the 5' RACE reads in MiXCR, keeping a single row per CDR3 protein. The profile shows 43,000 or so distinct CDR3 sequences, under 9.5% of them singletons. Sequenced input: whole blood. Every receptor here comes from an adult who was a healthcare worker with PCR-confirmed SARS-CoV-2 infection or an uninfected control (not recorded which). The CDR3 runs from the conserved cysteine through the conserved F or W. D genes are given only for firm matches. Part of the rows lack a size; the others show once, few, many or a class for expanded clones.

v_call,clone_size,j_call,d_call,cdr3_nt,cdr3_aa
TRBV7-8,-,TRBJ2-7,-,TGTGCCAGCAGCTTCGGAGGAGAGCAGTACTTC,CASSFGGEQYF
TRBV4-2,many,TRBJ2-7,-,TGTGCCAGCAGCCATCCGTTTTACTGGGGGGCGTCAGAGCAGTACTTC,CASSHPFYWGASEQYF
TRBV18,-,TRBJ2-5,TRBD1,TGTGCCAGCTCACCGGGACAGGGACAGACCCTGTACTTC,CASSPGQGQTLYF
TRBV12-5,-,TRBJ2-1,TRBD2,TGTGCTAGTGCCTCCAGCGGGGGATGGCGAGAGCAGTTCTTC,CASASSGGWREQFF
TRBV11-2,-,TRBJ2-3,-,TGTGCCAGCAGCTCTACCCCGACGGCTGATACGCAGTATTTT,CASSSTPTADTQYF
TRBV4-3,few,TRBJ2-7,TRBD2,TGCGCCAGCAGCCAAGATCTAGGGAGGGACGGACAAGCCTACGAGCAGTACTTC,CASSQDLGRDGQAYEQYF
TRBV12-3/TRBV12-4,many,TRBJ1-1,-,TGTGCCAGCAGTTTTTCAGGGGTGAGAACTGAAGCTTTCTTT,CASSFSGVRTEAFF
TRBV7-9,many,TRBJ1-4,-,TGTGCCAGCAGCTTAGGGACCCTGCGGGCTAATGAAAAACTGTTTTTT,CASSLGTLRANEKLFF
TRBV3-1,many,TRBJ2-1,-,TGTGCCAGCAGCCCTCGAGCCTTGGGGACCTACAATGAGCAGTTCTTC,CASSPRALGTYNEQFF
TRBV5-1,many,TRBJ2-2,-,TGCGCCAGCAGCCGACAAAGGGTGGAGGAGCTGTTTTTT,CASSRQRVEELFF
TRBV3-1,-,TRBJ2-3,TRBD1,TGTGCCAGCAGCCAAGGCCAGGGGGACACAGATACGCAGTATTTT,CASSQGQGDTDTQYF
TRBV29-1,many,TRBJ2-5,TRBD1,TGCAGCGTGGATCCTTGGGACAGGGGGCCCCAAGAGACCCAGTACTTC,CSVDPWDRGPQETQYF
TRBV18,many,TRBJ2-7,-,TGTGCCAGCTCTTCGGACTCCTACGAGCAGTACTTC,CASSSDSYEQYF
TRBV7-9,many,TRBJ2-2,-,TGTGCCAGCAGCTTACCGGGAAACACCGGGGAGCTGTTTTTT,CASSLPGNTGELFF
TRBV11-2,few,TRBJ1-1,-,TGTGCCAGCAGCTTAAGGGCGCCGAACACTGAAGCTTTCTTT,CASSLRAPNTEAFF
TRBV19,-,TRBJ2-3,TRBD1,TGTGCCAGTAGTATAGGGTGGACAGGTGGGGCAGATACGCAGTATTTT,CASSIGWTGGADTQYF
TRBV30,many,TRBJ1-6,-,TGTGCCTGGAGTGGCGGACAGCGGTATCCACCCCTCCACTTT,CAWSGGQRYPPLHF
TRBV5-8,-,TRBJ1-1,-,TGTGCCAGCAGCTTGTTTATTGTCGGCAGCCATAACACTGAAGCTTTCTTT,CASSLFIVGSHNTEAFF
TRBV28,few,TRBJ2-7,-,TGTGCCAGCGGTCCAACCGGGGAACAGGGTGAGCAGTACTTC,CASGPTGEQGEQYF
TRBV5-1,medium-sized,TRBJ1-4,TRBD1,TGCGCCAGCAGCTCCGGGACAGGGAGCGAAAAACTGTTTTTT,CASSSGTGSEKLFF
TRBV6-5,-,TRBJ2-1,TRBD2,TGTGCCAGCAGTTTAGCGGGGGGCCTTTGCAATGAGCAGTTCTTC,CASSLAGGLCNEQFF
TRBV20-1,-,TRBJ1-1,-,TGCAGTGCTTCAAAGGAGGGGAACACTGAAGCTTTCTTT,CSASKEGNTEAFF
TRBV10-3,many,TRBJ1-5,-,TGTGCCACTTCGGTTCTTCAGGGGTTTGAGCCCCAGCATTTT,CATSVLQGFEPQHF
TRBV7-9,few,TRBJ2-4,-,TGTGCCAGCAGCTTAGAGATGGCTTGGTACTTC,CASSLEMAWYF
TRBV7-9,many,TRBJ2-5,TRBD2,TGTGCCAGCAGCCATACACTAGCGGGGTTCCAAGAGACCCAGTACTTC,CASSHTLAGFQETQYF
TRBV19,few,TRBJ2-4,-,TGTGCCAGTATTGGGACCACGGGAAACATTCAGTACTTC,CASIGTTGNIQYF
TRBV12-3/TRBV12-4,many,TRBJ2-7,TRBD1,TGTGCCAGCAGTTTGACAGGGAGAAACGAGCAGTACTTC,CASSLTGRNEQYF